What follows are 5 T cell receptor beta chains derived from one specimen sequenced in a study of OX40 agonist ivuxolimab in advanced cancers. Using immunoSEQ multiplex PCR, the repertoire was profiled, and TCRdb retains in-frame clones only, with some absent. The sample shows approximately 70,000 clones, roughly 80% of them seen only once. Sample: CD4+ or CD8+ T cells sorted from blood, taken in a trial of the OX40 agonist ivuxolimab. The origin of the receptors is an adult with an advanced solid tumor such as melanoma, head and neck, liver or kidney cancer.

The CDR3 reads CASSTVKEQYV. As DNA, the CDR3 is TGTGCCAGCAGTACAGTTAAGGAGCAGTACGTC. This chain links TRBV28 with TRBJ2-7; D is unclear. The CDR3 loop spans 11 amino acids. CDR1 and CDR2 (germline): MDHEN, SYDVKM. V gave up 5 bases and J gave up 7 bases, with 9 bases separating them.

This rearrangement joins TRBV18 to TRBJ1-1; D perhaps matches TRBD1 (6 bases). Looked up from germline, CDR1 is KGHSH and CDR2 is LQKENI. Trimming left V 3 bases short and J 9 bases short, with 17 bases between. There are 14 residues in the CDR3. CDR3 amino acids: CASSPGTDSQQAFF. CDR3 coding DNA: TGTGCCAGCTCACCGGGGACGGACAGCCAACAAGCTTTCTTT. The whole variable domain, remainder taken from reference TRBV18 and TRBJ1-1, is NAGVMQNPRHLVRRRGQEARLRCSPMKGHSHVYWYRQLPEEGLKFMVYLQKENIIDESGMPKERFSAEFPKEGPSILRIQQVVRGDSAAYFCASSPGTDSQQAFFGQGTRLTVV.

The chain links TRBV7-9 to TRBJ2-3; 13 bases are a match to TRBD2. Germline lookup yields CDR1 SEHNR and CDR2 FQNEAQ (reference sequence). The CDR3 totals 14 residues. The chain's CDR3 is CASTSGGAADTQYF. The DNA of the CDR3 is TGTGCTAGTACTAGCGGGGGGGCCGCAGATACGCAGTATTTT. Full variable domain (missing parts from reference TRBV7-9 and TRBJ2-3): DTGVSQNPRHKITKRGQNVTFRCDPISEHNRLYWYRQTLGQGPEFLTYFQNEAQLEKSRLLSDRFSAERPKGSFSTLEIQRTEQGDSAMYLCASTSGGAADTQYFGPGTRLTVL.

The chain carries TRBV30 and TRBJ1-5; TRBD1 is a possible D gene (5 bases). The CDR3 extends over 13 amino acids. Germline V gene lookup returns CDR1 GTSNPN and CDR2 SVGIG (reference sequence). V lost 0 bases to trimming and J lost 7 bases, with 10 bases between them. The CDR3 region is CAWSVGVVQPQHF. The DNA of the CDR3 is TGTGCCTGGAGTGTGGGGGTCGTACAGCCCCAGCATTTT.

This clone has a single count. The rearrangement uses TRBV6-6 and TRBJ2-5, with a possible D match to TRBD1 (6 bases). Trimming left V 5 bases short and J 1 base short, with 8 bases between. This CDR3 is 13 amino acids long. Germline CDR1 is MNHNY and CDR2 is SVGAGI (reference sequence). CDR3 DNA sequence: TGTGCCAGCAGTCGGACAGTCCAAGAGACCCAGTACTTC. Its protein is CASSRTVQETQYF.